This T cell receptor (beta chain) was found in a study of cytomegalovirus exposure and HLA in healthy donors. General observations from the study: The authors enumerated over 150 TCR beta chains as linked to cytomegalovirus. In vitro data verified a few CMV-associated chains as specific for CMV antigens.

On this clone: Its antigen is not identified.

Profiled with immunoSEQ multiplex PCR; TCRdb holds only in-frame clones, not every one. In the table there are 150,000 to 200,000 clones, approximately 86% of which are singletons. In germline, CDR1 is SGDLS, CDR2 YYNGEE. The V gene end was trimmed by 2 bases and the J gene end by 2 bases; junction bases not matched to a gene: 6. This CDR3 is built from 15 residues. The specimen was PBMCs. This sequence joins TRBV9 and TRBJ2-7, with 8 bases matching TRBD2. The sequence was collected from a man in his thirties or forties in good health and CMV-seropositive. The CDR3 region has the DNA TGTGCCAGCAGCGTGGGCGGGGGGTCTACCTACGAGCAGTACTTC. This encodes CASSVGGGSTYEQYF.